This entry describes one T cell receptor beta chain. The antigen is undetermined. V was clipped by 2 bases and J by 0 bases, with 7 bases between them. Germline assignment: CDR1 GTSNPN and CDR2 SVGIG (reference sequence). The CDR3 length is 13 residues. RNA extraction and reverse transcription yielded cDNA as sequencing template. The protocol was immunoSEQ multiplex PCR, while the TCRdb copy is restricted to in-frame clones and leaves out a portion. The sample records roughly 200,000 clones, roughly 60% being singletons. Obtained from alopecia areata patients were lesional scalp punch biopsies along with peripheral blood. This sample stems from a study of CD8+ T cells in alopecia areata. Study-level background: People stayed on tofacitinib for 6 to 18 months, then stopped the drug for 6 months. The study's findings and limits: Researchers reported that TCR sharing among patients proved less clear than in mice, possibly HLA-linked. Greater clonality was observed in lesional scalp samples, especially alopecia totalis/universalis, versus normal scalp.

The specimen was CD4+ T cells sorted from blood, collected at week 0. The clonotype comes from a human donor with alopecia areata. The rearrangement joins TRBV30 to TRBJ1-2, with unresolved D. The CDR3 spells CAWSPEANYGYTF. The CDR3, as DNA: TGTGCCTGGAGTCCAGAAGCTAACTATGGCTACACCTTC.